This TCR beta chain was profiled in a study of blood T cell repertoires in COVID-19. The CDR3 covers 15 residues. V was trimmed by 5 bases and J by 5 bases, leaving 16 bases between them. Per germline, CDR1 SGHNT and CDR2 YENEEA. Original processing notes: Amplification from reference gene primers served as the basis for estimated nucleated cell counts. Assay used: immunoSEQ multiplex PCR; TCRdb lists only in-frame clones, some missing. V and J calls and clone size are given by that table; D and trimming were obtained from the DNA. In the table there are fewer than 120,000 clones, 60% to 80% of which are singletons.

The sequencing sample was made of peripheral blood. The origin of this receptor is a woman aged 80 or over with active or convalescent COVID-19. The chain carries TRBV11-3 and TRBJ2-1; weak D call: TRBD1 (5 bases). CDR3 nucleotides: TGTGCCAGCAGCCATACAGGCCATAGGAACAATGAGCAGTTCTTC. This encodes CASSHTGHRNNEQFF.